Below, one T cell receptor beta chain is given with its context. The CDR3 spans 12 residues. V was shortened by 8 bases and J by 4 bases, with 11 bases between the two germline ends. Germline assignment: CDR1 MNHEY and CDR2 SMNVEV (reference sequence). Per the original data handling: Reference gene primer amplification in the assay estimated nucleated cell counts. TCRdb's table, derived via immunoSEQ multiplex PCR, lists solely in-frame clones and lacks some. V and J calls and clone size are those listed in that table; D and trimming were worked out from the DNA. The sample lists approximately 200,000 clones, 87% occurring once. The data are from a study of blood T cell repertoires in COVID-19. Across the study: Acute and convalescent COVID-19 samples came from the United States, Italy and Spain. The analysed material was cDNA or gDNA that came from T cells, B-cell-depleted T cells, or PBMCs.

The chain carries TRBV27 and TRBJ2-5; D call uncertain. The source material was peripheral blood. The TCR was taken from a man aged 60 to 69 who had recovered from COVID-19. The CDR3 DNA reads TGTGCCAGCGCCAGGCCCCCAGAGACCCAGTACTTC. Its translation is CASARPPETQYF.